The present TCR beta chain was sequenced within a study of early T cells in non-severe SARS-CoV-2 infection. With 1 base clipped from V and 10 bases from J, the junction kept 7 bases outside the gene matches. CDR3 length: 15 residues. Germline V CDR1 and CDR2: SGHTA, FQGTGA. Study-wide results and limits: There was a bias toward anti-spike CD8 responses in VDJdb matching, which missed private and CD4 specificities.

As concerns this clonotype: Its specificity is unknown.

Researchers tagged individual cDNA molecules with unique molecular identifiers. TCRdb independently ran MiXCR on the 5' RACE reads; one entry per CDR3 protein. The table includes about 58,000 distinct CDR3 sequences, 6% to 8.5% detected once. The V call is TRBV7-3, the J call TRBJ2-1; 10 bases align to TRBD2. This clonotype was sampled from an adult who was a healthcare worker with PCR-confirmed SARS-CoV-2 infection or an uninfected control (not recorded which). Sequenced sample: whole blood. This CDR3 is CASSLRLAGVEEQFF. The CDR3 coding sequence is TGTGCCAGCAGCTTAAGGCTAGCGGGAGTAGAAGAGCAGTTCTTC.